This T cell receptor (beta chain) was captured in a study of cytomegalovirus exposure and HLA in healthy donors. Study-level results: Across donors, sequencing depth was assumed by presence/absence analyses to be roughly uniform. The availability of immune exposure information extended only to CMV serostatus. Earlier analysis looked at TCR beta V segments, and most were productive about 87% or about 30% of the time.

Healthy bone marrow donors made up the donors. Worth noting for this clone: Its antigen is unidentified. The junction differs from germline at one of its ends, possibly a read error. Distinct nucleotide sequences in the sample also encode this CDR3.

Germline-derived CDR1 and CDR2 are SNHLY and FYNNEI. The CDR3 covers 14 residues. Amplification used 60 Vbeta primers and 13 Jbeta primers. Here immunoSEQ multiplex PCR was the method, and the copy in TCRdb shows in-frame clones only, minus some. The data show under 200,000 clones, with roughly 83% seen just once and about 0.24% held by the top ten. J is TRBJ2-3 and V is TRBV2, with 8 bases identical to TRBD1. The clonotype comes from a boy aged 5-17 years in good health and CMV-seronegative. Sequenced input: PBMCs. DNA of the CDR3: TGTGCTAGCAGTGAAGGGACAGGACCAGATACGCAGTATTTT. This gives the protein CASSEGTGPDTQYF.